The sequence of this T cell receptor (beta chain) was determined in a study of shared clonotypes between healthy human individuals. Researchers divided each subset's genomic DNA evenly across several immunoSEQ plates. Ten immunoSEQ deep assay plates served to sequence unsorted PBMC DNA. Under the authors' procedure: As immunoSEQ supplied junction-only sequences (without quality scores), filtering differed. The method was immunoSEQ multiplex PCR; TCRdb's version includes in-frame clones alone and lacks a portion of them. The DNA was the basis for D and trimming; V, J and clone size are from that table. The table lists fewer than 550,000 clones, about 79% of them singletons, with approximately 12% in the top ten. Only Caucasian adults living in Nashville, Tennessee made up the donor group. Germline-derived CDR1 and CDR2 are SGHDT and YYEEEE. Losses at the gene ends were 2 bases for V and 1 base for J; bases not matched to a gene: 7. The CDR3 runs to 17 residues.

The clonotype comes from a woman in her thirties or forties in good health. Some clones in this sample may be carry-over from other donors' samples. The chain is built from TRBV5-6 and TRBJ1-1, with 11 bases lining up with TRBD1. Sequenced material: PBMCs. The CDR3 DNA sequence: TGTGCCAGCAGCTTCCTCGCCGGGACAGGGGGGAACACTGAAGCTTTCTTT. This translates into CASSFLAGTGGNTEAFF.